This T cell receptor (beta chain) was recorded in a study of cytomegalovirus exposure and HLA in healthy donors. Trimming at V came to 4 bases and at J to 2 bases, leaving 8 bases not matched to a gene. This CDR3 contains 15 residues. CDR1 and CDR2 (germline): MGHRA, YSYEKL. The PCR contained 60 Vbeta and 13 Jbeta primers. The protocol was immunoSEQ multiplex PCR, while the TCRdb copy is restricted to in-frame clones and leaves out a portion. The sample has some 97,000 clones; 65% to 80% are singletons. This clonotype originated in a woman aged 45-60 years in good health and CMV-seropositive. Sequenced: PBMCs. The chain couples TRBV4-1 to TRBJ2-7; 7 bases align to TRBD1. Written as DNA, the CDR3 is TGCGCCAGCAGCCCAGAAGGAACAGGGGCCTACGAGCAGTACTTC. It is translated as CASSPEGTGAYEQYF.